One sample yielded the 31 T cell receptor beta chains listed below, sequenced in a study of T cell clones after liver transplantation. TCRdb keeps only in-frame clones here, not all; method: immunoSEQ multiplex PCR. The sample holds about 120,000 clones, 90% seen once. The sequencing here drew on CD4+ T cells from blood, taken 12 months after liver transplant. These receptors came from a human patient who received a liver transplant. The graft donor may account for some of the T cells.

The sample holds a few counts of this clone. The CDR3 loop reads CASSQGRQGAALDGYTF. The CDR3 DNA sequence: TGTGCCAGCAGCCAAGGGAGACAGGGGGCCGCTCTCGATGGCTACACCTTC. This rearrangement joins TRBV4-2 to TRBJ1-2, with 10 bases that match TRBD1. The germline gives CDR1 LGHNA, CDR2 YNFKEQ. The CDR3 is made up of 17 amino acids. After removal of 1 base from V and 6 bases from J, the junction contained 11 bases not matched to a gene.

This clone showed up just once. The V call is TRBV5-1, the J call TRBJ2-5; the match to TRBD2 covers 8 bases. CDR3 length equals 15 residues. V was clipped by 2 bases and J by 4 bases; unmatched bases: 7. Germline V gene data show CDR1 as SGHRS and CDR2 as YFSETQ. CDR3 amino acids: CASSFNAGGRETQYF. The DNA for the CDR3 is TGCGCCAGCAGCTTCAACGCGGGGGGCAGAGAGACCCAGTACTTC.

V and J are TRBV2 and TRBJ2-1; D perhaps matches TRBD1 (6 bases). This CDR3 region has 15 residues. V lost 7 bases and J 1 base, leaving 14 bases between the germline ends. CDR1 and CDR2 (germline): SNHLY, FYNNEI. CDR3 in amino acids: CASTGQQGSYNEQFF. For the CDR3, the DNA is TGTGCCAGCACAGGTCAACAGGGTTCCTACAATGAGCAGTTCTTC.

The chain employs TRBV5-1 and TRBJ2-3; 8 nucleotides match TRBD2. The CDR3 sequence is 15 residues long. V dropped 4 bases and J dropped 0; count of bases not matched to a gene: 4. Germline CDR1 and CDR2: SGHRS and YFSETQ. CDR3 nucleotide sequence: TGCGCCAGCAGCCAACTAGCGGAGAGCACAGATACGCAGTATTTT. This translates into CASSQLAESTDTQYF. Full variable domain (outside the CDR3, taken from reference TRBV5-1 and TRBJ2-3): KAGVTQTPRYLIKTRGQQVTLSCSPISGHRSVSWYQQTPGQGLQFLFEYFSETQRNKGNFPGRFSGRQFSNSRSEMNVSTLELGDSALYLCASSQLAESTDTQYFGPGTRLTVL.

On this clone itself: This sample includes further DNA sequences coding for the same CDR3. This rearrangement joins TRBV28 to TRBJ1-2, with no clear D. Looked up from germline, CDR1 is MDHEN and CDR2 is SYDVKM. Trimming stripped 5 bases from V and 1 base from J, with 5 bases between. The CDR3 covers 12 residues. CDR3 sequence reads: CASSRVNYGYTF. The CDR3 bases are TGTGCCAGCAGTAGGGTTAACTATGGCTACACCTTC.

A single count supports this clone. V is TRBV2 and J is TRBJ2-3; 8 nucleotides match TRBD2. Trimming took 7 bases from V and 1 from J; bases not matched to a gene: 7. From germline, CDR1 is SNHLY and CDR2 FYNNEI. The CDR3 extends over 15 amino acids. CDR3 coding DNA: TGTGCCAGCAATATAGCGGGACGGGGCACAGATACGCAGTATTTT. Amino acids: CASNIAGRGTDTQYF.

The chain is built from TRBV18 and TRBJ2-7; D could derive from TRBD1 or TRBD2 (5 bases each). CDR3 length: 12 residues. Germline V gene data show CDR1 as KGHSH and CDR2 as LQKENI. V gave up 2 bases and J gave up 5 bases, with 7 bases separating them. CDR3 sequence (DNA): TGTGCCAGCTCACCAGGGGACCACGAGCAGTACTTC. It specifies CASSPGDHEQYF.

The chain joins TRBV14 to TRBJ1-2; 10 nucleotides match TRBD1. There are 14 residues in the CDR3. V lost 4 bases to trimming and J lost 5 bases; unmatched junction nucleotides: 4. Germline V gene data show CDR1 as SGHDN and CDR2 as FVKESK. In DNA, the CDR3 is TGTGCCAGCAGCCGAGACAGGGGGCGGTATGGCTACACCTTC. This translates into CASSRDRGRYGYTF. Supplemented by reference TRBV14 and TRBJ1-2, the full variable domain reads EAGVTQFPSHSVIEKGQTVTLRCDPISGHDNLYWYRRVMGKEIKFLLHFVKESKQDESGMPNNRFLAERTGGTYSTLKVQPAELEDSGVYFCASSRDRGRYGYTFGSGTRLTVV.

This chain uses TRBV9 with TRBJ1-1; D is ambiguous. CDR3 size: 14 residues. V gave up 4 bases and J gave up 0 bases, with 10 bases separating them. Germline lookup yields CDR1 SGDLS and CDR2 YYNGEE. CDR3 sequence: CASSFGGMNTEAFF. CDR3 sequence (DNA): TGTGCCAGCAGCTTTGGAGGGATGAACACTGAAGCTTTCTTT. The complete variable domain, with remaining parts taken from reference TRBV9 and TRBJ1-1, reads DSGVTQTPKHLITATGQRVTLRCSPRSGDLSVYWYQQSLDQGLQFLIQYYNGEERAKGNILERFSAQQFPDLHSELNLSSLELGDSALYFCASSFGGMNTEAFFGQGTRLTVV.

This clone was detected once. This rearrangement joins TRBV5-6 to TRBJ1-2, with D unresolved. CDR1 and CDR2 (germline): SGHDT, YYEEEE. This CDR3 has 14 residues. V lost 1 base to trimming and J lost 1 base, with 8 bases between them. The CDR3 coding sequence is TGTGCCAGCAGCTTGCTGGAGAATAACTATGGCTACACCTTC. As protein: CASSLLENNYGYTF.

The V gene is TRBV5-1, the J gene TRBJ2-2, with D maybe TRBD1 (6 bases). The V end lost 2 bases, the J end lost 2 bases, and 10 bases lay between the germline ends. CDR1 is SGHRS, CDR2 YFSETQ, per germline. This CDR3 spans 15 amino acids. The CDR3 DNA sequence: TGCGCCAGCAGCTTATACAGGGCTAACACCGGGGAGCTGTTTTTT. This codes for CASSLYRANTGELFF. The entire variable domain, with the rest obtained from reference TRBV5-1 and TRBJ2-2, is as follows: KAGVTQTPRYLIKTRGQQVTLSCSPISGHRSVSWYQQTPGQGLQFLFEYFSETQRNKGNFPGRFSGRQFSNSRSEMNVSTLELGDSALYLCASSLYRANTGELFFGEGSRLTVL.

The chain recombines TRBV27 with TRBJ2-5; tentatively, D is TRBD2 (5 bases). Germline CDR1 is MNHEY and CDR2 is SMNVEV (reference sequence). Trimming removed 4 bases from V and 2 bases from J, with 11 bases in between. The CDR3 spans 14 residues. The CDR3 nucleotides read TGTGCCAGCAGTTCCCGCGGGCCACAAGAGACCCAGTACTTC. This encodes CASSSRGPQETQYF.

This chain joins TRBV19 and TRBJ2-2; D ambiguous. V lost 5 bases and J lost 2, with 3 bases in between. CDR3 size: 12 residues. The germline V gene encodes CDR1 LNHDA and CDR2 SQIVND (reference sequence). CDR3 loop: CASSANTGELFF. The CDR3 DNA sequence: TGTGCCAGTAGTGCAAACACCGGGGAGCTGTTTTTT.

Worth noting for this clone: Other DNA variants within this sample encode the same CDR3. The chain combines TRBV19 with TRBJ1-1, with TRBD1 as a possible D gene (5 bases). Germline values: CDR1 LNHDA, CDR2 SQIVND (reference sequence). Trimming cost V 4 bases and J 1 base, with 10 bases left between them. This CDR3 has 14 residues. CDR3 loop: CASSKGQGNTEAFF. The CDR3, as DNA: TGTGCCAGTAGTAAGGGGCAGGGGAACACTGAAGCTTTCTTT.

The V gene is TRBV27, the J gene TRBJ1-1; D remains ambiguous. V lost 1 base and J lost 0, with 6 bases in between. The CDR3 runs 14 residues. Germline V CDR1 and CDR2: MNHEY, SMNVEV (reference sequence). CDR3 sequence reads: CASSLLGMNTEAFF. CDR3 nucleotides: TGTGCCAGCAGTTTATTAGGGATGAACACTGAAGCTTTCTTT.

This chain uses TRBV6-6 with TRBJ1-1, with 8 bases aligning to TRBD1. V shed 5 bases, J shed 1 base, and the junction held 6 bases outside the gene matches. The CDR3 consists of 15 residues. CDR1 MNHNY and CDR2 SVGAGI come from the germline V gene (reference sequence). The CDR3 DNA is TGTGCCAGCAGTCCGAGACAGGGGCGGAACACTGAAGCTTTCTTT. Residues: CASSPRQGRNTEAFF.

This sequence joins TRBV9 and TRBJ2-3, with D perhaps TRBD2 (6 bases). Germline CDR1 SGDLS, CDR2 YYNGEE. The germline V and J ends were trimmed by 2 bases and 6 bases, with 10 bases remaining between them. The CDR3 has 13 residues. CDR3: CASSVGGLDTQYF. The CDR3 DNA is TGTGCCAGCAGCGTGGGGGGTTTGGATACGCAGTATTTT. The full variable domain, its missing parts supplied by reference TRBV9 and TRBJ2-3, is DSGVTQTPKHLITATGQRVTLRCSPRSGDLSVYWYQQSLDQGLQFLIQYYNGEERAKGNILERFSAQQFPDLHSELNLSSLELGDSALYFCASSVGGLDTQYFGPGTRLTVL.

The rearrangement uses TRBV6-5 and TRBJ1-2; the match to TRBD1 covers 8 bases. Per germline, CDR1 MNHEY and CDR2 SVGAGI. The CDR3 extends over 14 amino acids. J gave up 4 bases and V 6 bases, and 7 bases lay outside the gene matches. The CDR3 DNA sequence: TGTGCCAGCAGATCAGGGGGCGCGCCCTATGGCTACACCTTC. Protein sequence: CASRSGGAPYGYTF.

This chain uses TRBV9 with TRBJ2-1; D unresolved. Germline V gene lookup returns CDR1 SGDLS and CDR2 YYNGEE. This CDR3 has 15 residues. V lost 0 bases and J lost 2, with 9 bases in between. This CDR3 is CASSVAANTYNEQFF. CDR3 sequence (DNA): TGTGCCAGCAGCGTAGCAGCAAACACCTACAATGAGCAGTTCTTC.

The chain couples TRBV19 to TRBJ1-2, with D uncertain. Trimming stripped 5 bases from V and 4 bases from J, with 8 bases between. The CDR3 is 12 residues long. Germline-derived CDR1 and CDR2 are LNHDA and SQIVND (reference sequence). DNA of the CDR3: TGTGCCAGTAGTGCCTTACCCTATGGCTACACCTTC. Its protein product is CASSALPYGYTF.

With respect to this clone: The junction departs from the called germline gene at one end, perhaps through a read error. This chain connects TRBV10-3 to TRBJ2-2; D tentatively fits TRBD1 or TRBD2 (6 bases each). The CDR3 extends over 14 amino acids. CDR1 is ENHRY and CDR2 is SYGVKD in the germline V gene. In DNA form, the CDR3 reads TGTGCAATCAGAGGGGGAGGGAACACCGGGGAGCTGTTTTTT. Its translation is CAIRGGGNTGELFF.

The rearrangement links TRBV27 to TRBJ2-3; TRBD2 aligns across 13 bases. The germline V gene has CDR1 MNHEY and CDR2 SMNVEV (reference sequence). Trimming at V came to 2 bases and at J to 6 bases, leaving 5 bases not matched to a gene. The CDR3 runs 16 residues. CDR3 in amino acids: CASSLGLAGDGDTQYF. CDR3 DNA sequence: TGTGCCAGCAGTTTAGGACTAGCGGGAGATGGGGATACGCAGTATTTT.

The gene calls are TRBV6-6 and TRBJ1-1; D unresolved. The CDR3 contains 14 residues. Germline-derived CDR1 and CDR2 are MNHNY and SVGAGI (reference sequence). V lost 2 bases to trimming and J lost 1 base, with 8 bases between them. The CDR3 DNA follows: TGTGCCAGCAGTTACCACTGGGGGAACACTGAAGCTTTCTTT. Protein product: CASSYHWGNTEAFF.

The genes are TRBV9 and TRBJ2-3, with D unresolved. CDR3 length: 12 residues. With 0 bases removed from V and 4 bases from J, the gap between germline ends came to 3 bases. Germline loops: CDR1 SGDLS, CDR2 YYNGEE. The CDR3 loop is CASSVVPDTQYF. The DNA of the CDR3 is TGTGCCAGCAGCGTAGTCCCAGATACGCAGTATTTT.

The rearrangement links TRBV10-3 to TRBJ2-5; perhaps TRBD1 as D (5 bases). Trimming pared 8 bases from V and 2 bases from J, leaving 12 bases between. Germline V gene lookup returns CDR1 ENHRY and CDR2 SYGVKD. The CDR3 spans 13 residues. The CDR3 loop reads CAIGRQLQETQYF. The CDR3 bases are TGTGCCATCGGTCGACAGTTACAAGAGACCCAGTACTTC.

The chain is built from TRBV27 and TRBJ2-7; D is ambiguous. CDR1 MNHEY and CDR2 SMNVEV come from the germline V gene (reference sequence). The CDR3 is made up of 15 amino acids. V was pared by 2 bases and J by 3 bases, with 14 bases between. CDR3 residues: CASSLLKRSIYEQYF. As DNA, the CDR3 is TGTGCCAGCAGTTTACTTAAGAGGTCCATCTACGAGCAGTACTTC.

The chain uses TRBV6-5 and TRBJ2-3; TRBD1 might be the D (6 bases). This CDR3 contains 13 residues. Per germline, CDR1 MNHEY and CDR2 SVGAGI. Trimming pared 6 bases from V and 3 bases from J, leaving 10 bases between. The CDR3 reads CASRTGQTDTQYF. DNA of the CDR3: TGTGCCAGCAGAACCGGACAGACAGATACGCAGTATTTT.

This chain connects TRBV5-1 to TRBJ2-7; the D is unclear. CDR3 length equals 16 residues. Trimming shortened V by 1 base and J by 2 bases, and 16 bases separated the two germline ends. Germline V CDR1 and CDR2: SGHRS, YFSETQ. The CDR3 DNA follows: TGCGCCAGCAGCTTGTGGGAACAGATTCTACCCTACGAGCAGTACTTC. It is translated as CASSLWEQILPYEQYF.

The chain joins TRBV10-3 to TRBJ1-1; 9 nucleotides agree with TRBD1. J gave up 4 bases and V 3 bases, and 6 bases lay outside the gene matches. Germline assignment: CDR1 ENHRY and CDR2 SYGVKD. CDR3 length: 15 amino acids. CDR3 protein: CAISESTGGGTEAFF. CDR3 DNA: TGTGCCATCAGTGAATCGACAGGGGGTGGCACTGAAGCTTTCTTT.

V and J are TRBV7-9 and TRBJ2-2; no clear D. The CDR3 is made up of 13 amino acids. Trimming removed 2 bases from V and 3 bases from J, with 4 bases in between. Germline loops: CDR1 SEHNR, CDR2 FQNEAQ (reference sequence). The CDR3 protein is CASSLTDTGELFF. The DNA for the CDR3 is TGTGCCAGCAGCTTAACAGACACCGGGGAGCTGTTTTTT. Full variable domain (remainder filled in from reference TRBV7-9 and TRBJ2-2): DTGVSQNPRHKITKRGQNVTFRCDPISEHNRLYWYRQTLGQGPEFLTYFQNEAQLEKSRLLSDRFSAERPKGSFSTLEIQRTEQGDSAMYLCASSLTDTGELFFGEGSRLTVL.

The chain links TRBV2 to TRBJ2-1, with 11 bases matching TRBD2. Germline CDR1 is SNHLY and CDR2 is FYNNEI. The CDR3 is 14 amino acids. Trimming removed 5 bases from V and 8 bases from J; junction bases left unmatched: 5. CDR3 DNA sequence: TGTGCCAGCAGTCGACTAGCGGGGAAAGATGAGCAGTTCTTC. It translates to CASSRLAGKDEQFF.